This T cell receptor beta chain was identified during a study of CD8 T cells in ankylosing spondylitis. Notes on the study in general: A number of the motif variants had already been described in reactive arthritis synovial fluid and blood. Reportedly, significant enrichment of disease-linked clones occurred in matched ankylosing spondylitis synovial fluid. Among TCR beta sequences, a motif of roughly 8 highly homologous variants appeared characteristic of ankylosing spondylitis blood.

One entry per CDR3 protein results from TCRdb running MiXCR on the 5' RACE reads. The sample gives about 450,000 distinct CDR3 sequences, roughly 25% of which show up once; 0.89% is in the top ten. The CDR3 consists of 13 residues. Germline V lookup: CDR1 KGHDR, CDR2 SFDVKD. The V and J ends lost 10 bases and 2 bases, in that order; junction bases with no gene match: 5. As for this clonotype: The antigen is undetermined.

The V gene is TRBV24-1, the J gene TRBJ2-5; 8 bases match TRBD1. This TCR was sampled from a male donor with ankylosing spondylitis. Sequencing was performed on blood, either unsorted or a sorted T cell fraction (not recorded which). The DNA of the CDR3 is TGTGCCACTGGACAGGGACGGCAAGAGACCCAGTACTTC. It codes for CATGQGRQETQYF.